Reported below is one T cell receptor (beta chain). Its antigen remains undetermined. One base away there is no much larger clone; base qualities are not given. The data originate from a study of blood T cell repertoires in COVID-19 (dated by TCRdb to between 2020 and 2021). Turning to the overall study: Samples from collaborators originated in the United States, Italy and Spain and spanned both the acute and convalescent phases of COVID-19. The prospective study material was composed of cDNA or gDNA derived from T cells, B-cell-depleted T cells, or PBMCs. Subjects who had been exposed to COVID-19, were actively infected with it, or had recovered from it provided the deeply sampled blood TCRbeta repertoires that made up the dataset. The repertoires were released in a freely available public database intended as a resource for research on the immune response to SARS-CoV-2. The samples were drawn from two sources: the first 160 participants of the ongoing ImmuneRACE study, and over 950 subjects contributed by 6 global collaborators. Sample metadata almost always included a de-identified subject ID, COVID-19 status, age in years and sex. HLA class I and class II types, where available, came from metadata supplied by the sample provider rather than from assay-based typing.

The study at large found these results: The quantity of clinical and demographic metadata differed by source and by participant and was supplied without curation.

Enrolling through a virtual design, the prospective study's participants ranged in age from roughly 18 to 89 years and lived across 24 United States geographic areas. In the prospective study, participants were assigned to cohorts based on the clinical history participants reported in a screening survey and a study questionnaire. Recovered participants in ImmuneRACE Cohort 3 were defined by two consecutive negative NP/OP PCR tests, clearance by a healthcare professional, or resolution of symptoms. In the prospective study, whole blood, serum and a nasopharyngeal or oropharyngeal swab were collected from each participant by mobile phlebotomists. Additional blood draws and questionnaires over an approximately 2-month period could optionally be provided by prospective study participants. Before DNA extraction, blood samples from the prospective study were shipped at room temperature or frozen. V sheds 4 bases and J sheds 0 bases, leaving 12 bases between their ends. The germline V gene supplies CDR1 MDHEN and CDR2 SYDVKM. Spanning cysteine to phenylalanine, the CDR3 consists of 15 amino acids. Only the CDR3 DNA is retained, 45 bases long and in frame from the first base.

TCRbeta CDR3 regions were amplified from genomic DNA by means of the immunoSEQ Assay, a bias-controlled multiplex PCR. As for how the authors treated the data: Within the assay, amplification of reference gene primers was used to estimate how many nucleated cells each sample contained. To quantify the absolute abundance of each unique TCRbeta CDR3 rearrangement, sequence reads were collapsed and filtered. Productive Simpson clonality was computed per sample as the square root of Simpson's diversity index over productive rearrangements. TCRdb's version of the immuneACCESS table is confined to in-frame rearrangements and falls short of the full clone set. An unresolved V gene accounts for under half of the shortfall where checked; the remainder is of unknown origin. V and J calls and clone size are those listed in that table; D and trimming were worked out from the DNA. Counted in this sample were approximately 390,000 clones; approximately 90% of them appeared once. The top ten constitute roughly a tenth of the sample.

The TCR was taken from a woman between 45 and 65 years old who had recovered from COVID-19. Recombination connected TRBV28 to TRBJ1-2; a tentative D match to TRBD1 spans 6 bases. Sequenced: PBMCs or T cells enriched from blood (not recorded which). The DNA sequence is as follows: TGTGCCAGCAGTTCCGGGGACAAGTCTAACTATGGCTACACCTTC. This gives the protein CASSSGDKSNYGYTF.